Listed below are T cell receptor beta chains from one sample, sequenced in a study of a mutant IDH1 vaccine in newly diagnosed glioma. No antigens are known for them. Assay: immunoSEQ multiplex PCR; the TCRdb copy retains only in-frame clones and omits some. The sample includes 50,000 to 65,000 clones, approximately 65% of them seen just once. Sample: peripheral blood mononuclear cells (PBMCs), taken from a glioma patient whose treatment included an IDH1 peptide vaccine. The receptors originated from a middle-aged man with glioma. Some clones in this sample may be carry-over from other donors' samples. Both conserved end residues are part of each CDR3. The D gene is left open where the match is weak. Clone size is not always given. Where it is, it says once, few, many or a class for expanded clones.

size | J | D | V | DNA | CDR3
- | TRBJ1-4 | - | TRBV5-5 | TGTGCCAGCAGTCCCGCCGACAGGTTTCCCGAAAAACTGTTTTTT | CASSPADRFPEKLFF
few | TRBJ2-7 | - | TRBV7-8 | TGTGCCAGCAGCTTAGAACAGCGAGGCTCCTACGAGCAGTACTTC | CASSLEQRGSYEQYF
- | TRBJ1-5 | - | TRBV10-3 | TGTCCCATCGGGGGCGGGTGGTCAGGGTATAGCAATCAGCCCCAGCATTTT | CPIGGGWSGYSNQPQHF
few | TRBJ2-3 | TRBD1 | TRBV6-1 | TGTGCCAGCAGTGAAGCACCGGGACAGGGGGCAGATACGCAGTATTTT | CASSEAPGQGADTQYF
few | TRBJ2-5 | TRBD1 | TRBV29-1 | TGCAGCGTTGTACGGACAGGGAGTGGGGAGACCCAGTACTTC | CSVVRTGSGETQYF
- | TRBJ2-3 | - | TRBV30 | TGTGCCTGGGGGACTGACACAGATACGCAGTATTTT | CAWGTDTDTQYF
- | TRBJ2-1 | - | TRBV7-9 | TGTGCCAGCAGCCCCATCCAGGAGCAGTTCTTC | CASSPIQEQFF
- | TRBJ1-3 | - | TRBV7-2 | TGTGCCAGCAGCTTAGCCGCGTCCATCCTCTCTGGAAACACCATATATTTT | CASSLAASILSGNTIYF
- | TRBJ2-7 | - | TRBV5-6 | TGTGCCAGCAGCTTGGTTGGGGACGAGCAGTACTTC | CASSLVGDEQYF
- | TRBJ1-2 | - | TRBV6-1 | TGTGCCAGCAGTGAAACCGGGGACTATGGCTACACCTTC | CASSETGDYGYTF
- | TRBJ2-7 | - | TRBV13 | TGTGCCAGCAGCCCCCAAACCCCCTCGGTGGGGAGGTACGAGCAGTACTTC | CASSPQTPSVGRYEQYF
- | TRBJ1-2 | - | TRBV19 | TGTGCCAGTAGTAGGCCAGGGAACTATGGCTACACCTTC | CASSRPGNYGYTF
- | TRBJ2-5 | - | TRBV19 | TGTGCCAGTAGTATCGCATTGGGGGGCGCAGAGACCCAGTACTTC | CASSIALGGAETQYF
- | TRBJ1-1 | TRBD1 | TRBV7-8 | TGTGCCAGCAGCTTTAGGGGGCAGGGGAACACTGAAGCTTTCTTT | CASSFRGQGNTEAFF
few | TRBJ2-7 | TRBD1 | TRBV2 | TGTGCCAGCACCTCGGGACAGTCCTACGAGCAGTACTTC | CASTSGQSYEQYF
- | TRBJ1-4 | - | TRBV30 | TGTGCCTGGATCAGGGGCCGGAGCTGCAATGAAAAACTGTTTTTT | CAWIRGRSCNEKLFF
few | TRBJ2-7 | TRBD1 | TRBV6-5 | TGTGCCAGCAGTAACCAGGGGGTGAGCGAGCAGTACTTC | CASSNQGVSEQYF
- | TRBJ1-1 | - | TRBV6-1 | TGTGCCAGCAGTGACTTCGGGGCGGGAACTGAAGCTTTCTTT | CASSDFGAGTEAFF
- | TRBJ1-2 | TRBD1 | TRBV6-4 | TGTGCCAGCGGCTACCGAAATAGGGGGCCGAAGTGTGGCTACACCTTC | CASGYRNRGPKCGYTF
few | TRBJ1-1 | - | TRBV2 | TGTGCCATCTCGGAGTGGAGGACTGAAGCTTTCTTT | CAISEWRTEAFF
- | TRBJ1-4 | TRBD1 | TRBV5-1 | TGCGCCTCCCCGGGACAGGCTTGGGGTGAAAAACTGTTTTTT | CASPGQAWGEKLFF
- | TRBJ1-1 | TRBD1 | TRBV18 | TGTGCCAGCTCACCGATGGCAGGGGGTGAAGCTTTCTTT | CASSPMAGGEAFF
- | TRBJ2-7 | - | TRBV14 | TGTGCCAGCAGCCAATTCGCGGGCTACGAGCAGTACTTC | CASSQFAGYEQYF
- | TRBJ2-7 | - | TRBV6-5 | TGTGCCAGCAGTTACTCGATTAAAATTGGGGCTTACGAGCAGTACTTC | CASSYSIKIGAYEQYF
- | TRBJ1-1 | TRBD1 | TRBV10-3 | TGTGCCATCAGGGGGGAACGCAGGGGGACTGAAGCTTTCTTT | CAIRGERRGTEAFF
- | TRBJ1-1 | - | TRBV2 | TGTGCCAGCAGTGAAGCGCGCGTCTCCGGCGCTGAAGCTTTCTTT | CASSEARVSGAEAFF
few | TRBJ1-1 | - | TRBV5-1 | TGCGCCAGCGGAAGACGGGAGAACACTGAAGCTTTCTTT | CASGRRENTEAFF
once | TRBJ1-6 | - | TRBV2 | TGTGCCAGCAGTGAGCAATCACCCCTCCACTTT | CASSEQSPLHF
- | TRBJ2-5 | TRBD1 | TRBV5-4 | TGTGCCAGCAGCCCCACAGGGGAATTATGGGGATGGGAAGAGACCCAGTACTTC | CASSPTGELWGWEETQYF
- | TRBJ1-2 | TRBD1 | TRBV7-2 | TGTGCCAGCAGCTTAGGGAGTGGGACAGTGAAGTATGGCTACACCTTC | CASSLGSGTVKYGYTF
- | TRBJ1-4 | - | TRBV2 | TGTGCCAGCAGTGAAGCGGAGGGGGGTGAAAAACTGTTTTTT | CASSEAEGGEKLFF
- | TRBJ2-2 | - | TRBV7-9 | TGTGCCAGCAGCCCGGATGGGACCGGGGAGCTGTTTTTT | CASSPDGTGELFF
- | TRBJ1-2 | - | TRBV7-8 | TGTGCCAGCAGCTTACAGAGTGTCGGCGGAGGTGGCTACACCTTC | CASSLQSVGGGGYTF
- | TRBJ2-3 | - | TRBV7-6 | TGTGCCAGCAGCTTATCTAACGGGGGCACAGATACGCAGTATTTT | CASSLSNGGTDTQYF
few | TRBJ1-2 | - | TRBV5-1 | TGCGCCAGCAGCAGGGAGTCCAACTATGGCTACACCTTC | CASSRESNYGYTF
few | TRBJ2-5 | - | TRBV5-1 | TGCGCCAGCAGCTTGGAGGGACTCCAGGGGGAGACCCAGTACTTC | CASSLEGLQGETQYF
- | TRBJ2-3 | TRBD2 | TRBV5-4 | TGTGCCAGCAGCCAAACTAGCGGGGGGGATACGCAGTATTTT | CASSQTSGGDTQYF
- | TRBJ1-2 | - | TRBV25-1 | TGTGCCAGCAGTGACGGAAATTACTATGGCTACACCTTC | CASSDGNYYGYTF
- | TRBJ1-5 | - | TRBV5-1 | TGCGCCAGCAGCCCGACTGGCAATCAGCCCCAGCATTTT | CASSPTGNQPQHF
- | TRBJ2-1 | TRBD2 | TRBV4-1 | TGCGCCAGCAGCCAAGGGCTGGCGGGGGGGCAAAGAAATGAGCAGTTCTTC | CASSQGLAGGQRNEQFF
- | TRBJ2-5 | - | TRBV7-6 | TGTGCCAGCAGCTTAATGTCTGGAACCCAGTACTTC | CASSLMSGTQYF
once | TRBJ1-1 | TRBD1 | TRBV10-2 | TGCGCCAGCAGAGCATTGACAGGGCCAACTGAAGCTTTCTTT | CASRALTGPTEAFF
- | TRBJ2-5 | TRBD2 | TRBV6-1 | TGTGCCAGCATTCCCATTGCGGGGGGTCAAGAGACCCAGTACTTC | CASIPIAGGQETQYF
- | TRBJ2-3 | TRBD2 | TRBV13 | TGTGCCAGCAGCTTAGAGGCGGGGGGCACAGATACGCAGTATTTT | CASSLEAGGTDTQYF
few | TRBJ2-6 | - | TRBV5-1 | TGCGCCAGCAGCCCCACAGGCTCTGGGGCCAACGTCCTGACTTTC | CASSPTGSGANVLTF
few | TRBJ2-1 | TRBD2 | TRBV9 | TGTGCCAGCAGCGGTCTAGCGGGGGGACGGTCGGAGCAGTTCTTC | CASSGLAGGRSEQFF
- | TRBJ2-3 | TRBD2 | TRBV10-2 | TGCGCCAGCAGTCCCGGGACTACTAGCACAGATACGCAGTATTTT | CASSPGTTSTDTQYF
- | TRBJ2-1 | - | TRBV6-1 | TGTGCCAGCGGCGCGGGGGCCGAGAATGAGCAGTTCTTC | CASGAGAENEQFF
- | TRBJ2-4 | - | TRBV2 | TGTGCCAGCAGTCGGGCAGGGGAGAGCATTCAGTACTTC | CASSRAGESIQYF